This T cell receptor beta chain is drawn from a study of T cells expressing NK-cell markers. CDR1 and CDR2 from the germline V gene are ENHRY and SYGVKD. The CDR3 loop spans 16 amino acids. TCRdb reprocessed the 5' RACE reads and reports one entry per CDR3 protein, with no DNA. This table lists about 260,000 distinct CDR3 sequences. The chain employs TRBV10-3 and TRBJ2-3. Sequences were obtained from blood T cells: a sorted CD56 or NKG2C T cell subset, CD4+ or CD8+ T cells, or bulk PBMC T cells (not recorded which). This TCR was sampled from a woman aged 18-70 years in good health. CDR3 protein: CAISESSRSGTDTQYF.